The clone carrying this TCR beta chain was counted between two and nine times. Antigen unknown. The data derive from a study of T cells after yellow fever vaccination. CDR1 and CDR2 from the germline V gene are MNHEY and SMNVEV (reference sequence). The CDR3 loop spans 15 amino acids. Trimming removed 0 bases from V and 11 bases from J, with 17 bases in between. From the 5' RACE reads, TCRdb called clonotypes with MiXCR, one entry per CDR3 protein. Counted here are about 340,000 distinct CDR3 sequences, roughly 8.7% occurring once; the ten biggest clones make up roughly 18%. Study results and limitations: Clones that expanded after primary vaccination mostly reappeared after the booster (just over 95% CD4, approximately 87% CD8). Researchers noted that a small share of clonotypes showed up in both CD4 and CD8 compartments.

The source of this sequence is a man aged 18 to 30 who received the YFV17D yellow fever vaccine. V gene TRBV27 combines with J gene TRBJ1-5, with D possibly being TRBD1 (5 bases). Here the sequenced sample was PBMCs, taken on the day of the first yellow fever vaccination. The CDR3 spells CASSLSLTGPSTQHF. The CDR3 nucleotides are TGTGCCAGCAGTTTATCCCTTACAGGTCCTTCGACCCAGCATTTT.